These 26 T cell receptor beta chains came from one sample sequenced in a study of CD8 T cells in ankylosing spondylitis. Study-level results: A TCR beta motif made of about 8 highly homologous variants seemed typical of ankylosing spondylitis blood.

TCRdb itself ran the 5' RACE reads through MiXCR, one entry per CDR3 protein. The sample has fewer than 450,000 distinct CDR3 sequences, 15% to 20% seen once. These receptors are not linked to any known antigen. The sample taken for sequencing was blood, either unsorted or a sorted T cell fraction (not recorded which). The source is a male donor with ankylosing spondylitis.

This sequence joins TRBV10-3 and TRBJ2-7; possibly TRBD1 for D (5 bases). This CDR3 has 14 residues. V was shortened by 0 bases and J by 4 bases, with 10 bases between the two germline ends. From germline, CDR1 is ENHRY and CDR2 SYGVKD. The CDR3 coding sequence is TGTGCCATCAGTGAGTCGCGACAGATATACGAGCAGTACTTC. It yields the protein CAISESRQIYEQYF.

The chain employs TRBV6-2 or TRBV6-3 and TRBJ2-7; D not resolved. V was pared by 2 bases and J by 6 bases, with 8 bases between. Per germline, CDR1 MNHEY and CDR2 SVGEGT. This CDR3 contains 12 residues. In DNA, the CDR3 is TGTGCCAGCAGTTACGTTGGGGTCGAGCAGTACTTC. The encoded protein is CASSYVGVEQYF.

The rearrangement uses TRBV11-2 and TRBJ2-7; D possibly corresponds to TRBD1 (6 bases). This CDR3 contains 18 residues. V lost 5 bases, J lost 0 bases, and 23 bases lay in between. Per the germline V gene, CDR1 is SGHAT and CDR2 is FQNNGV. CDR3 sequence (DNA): TGTGCCAGCAGCGCTGCCCGGACAGATTTCTTGAGCTCCTACGAGCAGTACTTC. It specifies CASSAARTDFLSSYEQYF.

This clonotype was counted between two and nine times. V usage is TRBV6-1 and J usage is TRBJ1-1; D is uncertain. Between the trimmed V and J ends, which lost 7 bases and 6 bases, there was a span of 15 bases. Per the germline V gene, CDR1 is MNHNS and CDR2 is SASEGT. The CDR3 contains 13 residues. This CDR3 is CASKKDAPSEAFF. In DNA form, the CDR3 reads TGTGCCAGCAAAAAAGACGCACCCTCTGAAGCTTTCTTT.

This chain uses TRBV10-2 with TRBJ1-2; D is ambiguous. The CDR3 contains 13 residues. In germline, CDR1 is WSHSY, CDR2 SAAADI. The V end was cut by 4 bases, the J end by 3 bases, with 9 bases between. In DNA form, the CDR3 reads TGCGCCAGCAGTGCCTCGGGCGACTATGGCTACACCTTC. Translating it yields CASSASGDYGYTF.

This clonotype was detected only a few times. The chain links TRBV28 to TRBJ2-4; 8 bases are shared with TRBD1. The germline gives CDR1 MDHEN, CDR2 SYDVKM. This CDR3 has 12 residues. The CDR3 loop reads CGSRGPKNIQYF. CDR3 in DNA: TGTGGCTCCAGGGGGCCCAAAAACATTCAGTACTTC. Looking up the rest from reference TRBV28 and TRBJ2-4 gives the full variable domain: DVKVTQSSRYLVKRTGEKVFLECVQDMDHENMFWYRQDPGLGLRLIYFSYDVKMKEKGDIPEGYSVSREKKERFSLILESASTNQTSMYLCGSRGPKNIQYFGAGTRLSVL.

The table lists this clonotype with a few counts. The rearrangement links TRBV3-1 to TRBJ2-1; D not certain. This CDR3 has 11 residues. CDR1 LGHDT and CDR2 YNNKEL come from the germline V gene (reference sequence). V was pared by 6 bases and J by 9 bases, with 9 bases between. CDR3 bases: TGTGCCAGCAGACAAACCGGTGAGCAGTTCTTC. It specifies CASRQTGEQFF.

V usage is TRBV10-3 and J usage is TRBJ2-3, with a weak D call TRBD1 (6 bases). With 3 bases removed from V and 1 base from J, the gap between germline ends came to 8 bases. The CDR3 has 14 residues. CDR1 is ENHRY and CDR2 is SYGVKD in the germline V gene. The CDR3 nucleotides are TGTGCCATCAGTGACAGGGGAGGCACAGATACGCAGTATTTT. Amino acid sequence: CAISDRGGTDTQYF.

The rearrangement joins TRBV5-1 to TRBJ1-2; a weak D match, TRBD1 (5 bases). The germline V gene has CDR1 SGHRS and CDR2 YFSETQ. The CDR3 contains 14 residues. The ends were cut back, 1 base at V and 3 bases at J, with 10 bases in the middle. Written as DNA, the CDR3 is TGCGCCAGCAGCTTGTCCTCGGGACACTATGGCTACACCTTC. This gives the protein CASSLSSGHYGYTF.

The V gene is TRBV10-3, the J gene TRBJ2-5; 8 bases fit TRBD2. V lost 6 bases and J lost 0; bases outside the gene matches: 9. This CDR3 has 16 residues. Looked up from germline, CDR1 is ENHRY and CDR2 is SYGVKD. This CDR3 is CAISPGLGSHQETQYF. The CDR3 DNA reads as TGTGCCATCAGCCCGGGACTAGGGAGTCACCAAGAGACCCAGTACTTC.

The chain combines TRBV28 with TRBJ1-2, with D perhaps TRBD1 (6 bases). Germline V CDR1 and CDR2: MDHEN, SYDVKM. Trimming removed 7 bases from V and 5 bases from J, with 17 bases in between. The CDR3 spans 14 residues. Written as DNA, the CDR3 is TGTGCCAGCACCCTAGCTCGGACAGAGTATGGCTACACCTTC. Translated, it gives CASTLARTEYGYTF.

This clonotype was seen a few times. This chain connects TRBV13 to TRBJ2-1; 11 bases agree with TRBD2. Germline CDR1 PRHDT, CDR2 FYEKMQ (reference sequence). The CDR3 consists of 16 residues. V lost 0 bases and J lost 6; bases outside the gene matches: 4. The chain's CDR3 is CASSLGLLAGGNEQFF. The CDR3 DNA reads TGTGCCAGCAGCTTAGGTCTCCTAGCGGGGGGCAATGAGCAGTTCTTC.

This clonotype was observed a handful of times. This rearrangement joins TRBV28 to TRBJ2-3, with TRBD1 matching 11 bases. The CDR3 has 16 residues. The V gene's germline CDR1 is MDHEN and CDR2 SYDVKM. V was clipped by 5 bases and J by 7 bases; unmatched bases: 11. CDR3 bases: TGTGCCAGCAGTCCACCTTTGGGGACAGGGGGATATACGCAGTATTTT. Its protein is CASSPPLGTGGYTQYF. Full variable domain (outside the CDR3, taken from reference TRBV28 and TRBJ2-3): DVKVTQSSRYLVKRTGEKVFLECVQDMDHENMFWYRQDPGLGLRLIYFSYDVKMKEKGDIPEGYSVSREKKERFSLILESASTNQTSMYLCASSPPLGTGGYTQYFGPGTRLTVL.

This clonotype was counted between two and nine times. This chain's CDR3 is CASSPGTGADTQYF. The CDR3 coding sequence is TGTGCCAGCTCACCAGGGACAGGGGCAGATACGCAGTATTTT. The chain is built from TRBV18 and TRBJ2-3; 10 nucleotides agree with TRBD1. Germline trimming cut 2 bases from V and 4 bases from J; bases unmatched to any gene: 0. This CDR3 has 14 residues. Germline lookup yields CDR1 KGHSH and CDR2 LQKENI.

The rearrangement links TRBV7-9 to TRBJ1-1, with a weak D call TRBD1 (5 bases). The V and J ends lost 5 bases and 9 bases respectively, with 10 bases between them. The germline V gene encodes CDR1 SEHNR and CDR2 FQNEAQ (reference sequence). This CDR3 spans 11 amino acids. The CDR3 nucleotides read TGTGCCAGCAGCCGAGGGGAGCAAGCTTTCTTT. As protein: CASSRGEQAFF.

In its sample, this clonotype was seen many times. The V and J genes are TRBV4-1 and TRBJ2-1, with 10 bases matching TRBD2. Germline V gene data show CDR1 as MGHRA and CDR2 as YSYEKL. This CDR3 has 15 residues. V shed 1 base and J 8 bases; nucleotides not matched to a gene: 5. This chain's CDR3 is CASSQVSGRADEQFF. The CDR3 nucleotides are TGCGCCAGCAGCCAAGTAAGCGGGAGGGCCGATGAGCAGTTCTTC.

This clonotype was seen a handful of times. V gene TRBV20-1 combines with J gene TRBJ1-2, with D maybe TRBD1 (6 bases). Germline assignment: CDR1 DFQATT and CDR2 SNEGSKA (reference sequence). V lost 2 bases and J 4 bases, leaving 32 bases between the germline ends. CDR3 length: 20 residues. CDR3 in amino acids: CSARPPPPGGPGVAGYGYTF. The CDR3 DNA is TGCAGTGCTAGACCACCCCCCCCCGGGGGGCCAGGGGTGGCAGGCTATGGCTACACCTTC.

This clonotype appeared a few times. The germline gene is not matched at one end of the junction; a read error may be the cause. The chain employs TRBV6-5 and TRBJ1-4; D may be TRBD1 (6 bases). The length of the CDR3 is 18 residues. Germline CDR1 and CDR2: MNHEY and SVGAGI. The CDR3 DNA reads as TGTGCCAGCAGTTACTCGAAGGTCCTCGGGACAACAAATGAAAAACTGTTTTTT. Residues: CASSYSKVLGTTNEKLFF.

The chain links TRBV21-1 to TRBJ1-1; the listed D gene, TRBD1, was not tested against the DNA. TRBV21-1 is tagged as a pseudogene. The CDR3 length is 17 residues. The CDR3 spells CASSKLSHRQGDTEAFF. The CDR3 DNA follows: TGTGCCAGCAGCAAATTATCCCATAGACAGGGCGACACTGAAGCTTTCTTT.

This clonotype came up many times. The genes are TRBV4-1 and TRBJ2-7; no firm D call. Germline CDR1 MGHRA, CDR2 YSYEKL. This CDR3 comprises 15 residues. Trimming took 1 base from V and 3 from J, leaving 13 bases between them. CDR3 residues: CASSQAVTPDYEQYF. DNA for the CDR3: TGCGCCAGCAGCCAAGCTGTTACCCCCGACTACGAGCAGTACTTC.

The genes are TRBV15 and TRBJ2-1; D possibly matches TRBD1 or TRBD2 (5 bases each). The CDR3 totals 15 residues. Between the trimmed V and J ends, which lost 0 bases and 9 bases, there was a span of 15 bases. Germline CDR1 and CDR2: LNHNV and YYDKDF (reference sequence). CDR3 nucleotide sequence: TGTGCCACCAGCAGAGATAGTGGGGGTTGGAGTGAGCAGTTCTTC. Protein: CATSRDSGGWSEQFF.

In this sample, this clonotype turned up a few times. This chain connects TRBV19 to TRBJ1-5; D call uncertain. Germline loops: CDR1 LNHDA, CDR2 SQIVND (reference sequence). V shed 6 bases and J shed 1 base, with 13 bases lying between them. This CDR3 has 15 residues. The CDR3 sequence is CASRPPAPSNQPQHF. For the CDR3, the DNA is TGTGCCAGTAGGCCCCCGGCTCCGAGCAATCAGCCCCAGCATTTT.

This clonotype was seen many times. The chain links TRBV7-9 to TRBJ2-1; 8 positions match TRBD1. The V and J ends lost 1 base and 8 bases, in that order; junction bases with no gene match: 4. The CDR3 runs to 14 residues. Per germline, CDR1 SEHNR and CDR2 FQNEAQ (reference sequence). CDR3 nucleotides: TGTGCCAGCAGCTTAGGGCAGGGGGCCCATGAGCAGTTCTTC. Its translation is CASSLGQGAHEQFF.

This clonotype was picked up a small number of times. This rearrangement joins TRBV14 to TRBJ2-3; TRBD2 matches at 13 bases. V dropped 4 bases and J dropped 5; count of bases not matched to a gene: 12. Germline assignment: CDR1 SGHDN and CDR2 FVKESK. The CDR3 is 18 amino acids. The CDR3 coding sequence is TGTGCCAGCAGCCCTCGCGCAACAACTAGCGGGAGGGAAGATACGCAGTATTTT. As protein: CASSPRATTSGREDTQYF.

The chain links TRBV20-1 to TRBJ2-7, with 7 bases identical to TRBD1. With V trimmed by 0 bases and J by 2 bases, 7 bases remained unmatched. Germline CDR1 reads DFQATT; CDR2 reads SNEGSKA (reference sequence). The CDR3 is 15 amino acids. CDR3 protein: CSARDLRGPTYEQYF. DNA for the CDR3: TGCAGTGCTAGAGATCTTAGGGGGCCCACCTACGAGCAGTACTTC.

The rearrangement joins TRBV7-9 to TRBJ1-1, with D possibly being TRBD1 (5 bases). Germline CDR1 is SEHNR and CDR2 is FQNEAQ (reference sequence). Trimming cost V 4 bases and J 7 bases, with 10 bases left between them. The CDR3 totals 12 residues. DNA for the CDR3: TGTGCCAGCAGCTCAAGGACACTTGAAGCTTTCTTT. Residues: CASSSRTLEAFF.